This TCR beta chain emerged from a study of blood T cell repertoires in COVID-19. The assay was immunoSEQ multiplex PCR, and TCRdb's table has in-frame clones only and misses some. The sample gives more than 110,000 clones, about 80% of which show up once; roughly 8% is in the top ten. The CDR3 extends over 11 amino acids. V was trimmed by 8 bases and J by 1 base, leaving 8 bases between them. The germline CDR1 and CDR2 sequences are SQVTM and ANQGSEA. The TCR originated in a human donor in a cohort sampled during active COVID-19. The J gene is TRBJ2-5, the V gene TRBV29-1, with D maybe TRBD1 (5 bases). Source material: peripheral blood. The chain's CDR3 is CSPDSQETQYF. The CDR3 DNA follows: TGCAGCCCAGACAGCCAAGAGACCCAGTACTTC.